The clone carrying this T cell receptor beta chain was found a few times. Its antigen remains unknown. TCRdb itself ran the 5' RACE reads through MiXCR, one entry per CDR3 protein. This table holds 300,000 to 400,000 distinct CDR3 sequences, 12% to 15% found once. This entry belongs to a study of T-cell memory formation after mild COVID-19. Germline values: CDR1 SGHTA, CDR2 FQGNSA. The CDR3 is 12 amino acids. V was cut by 2 bases and J by 5 bases, with 6 bases left in between. Study-level points and caveats: Shrinking CD4+ clones resided mostly in CM and EM, and CD8+ ones in EMRA.

Specimen: PBMCs or a T cell subset sorted from them (not recorded which). This sequence joins TRBV7-2 and TRBJ1-1; D not certain. This sequence was found in a young man who had mild COVID-19 (a few samples of this study predate the infection). Cell type and time point are not known. The CDR3 spells CASSLFGTEAFF. The DNA for the CDR3 is TGTGCCAGCAGCTTATTCGGGACTGAAGCTTTCTTT.